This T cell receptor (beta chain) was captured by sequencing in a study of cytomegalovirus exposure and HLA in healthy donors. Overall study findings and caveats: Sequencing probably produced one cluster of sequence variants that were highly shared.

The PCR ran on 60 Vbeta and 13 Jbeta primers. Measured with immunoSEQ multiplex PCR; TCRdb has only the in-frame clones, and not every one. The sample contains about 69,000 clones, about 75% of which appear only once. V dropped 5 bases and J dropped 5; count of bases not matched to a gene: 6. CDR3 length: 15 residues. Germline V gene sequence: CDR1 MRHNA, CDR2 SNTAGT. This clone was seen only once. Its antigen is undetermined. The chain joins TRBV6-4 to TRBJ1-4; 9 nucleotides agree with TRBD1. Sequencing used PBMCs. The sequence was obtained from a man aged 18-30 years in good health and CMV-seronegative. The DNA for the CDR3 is TGTGCCAGCAGTCTCGGGACAGGGCAGAATGAAAAACTGTTTTTT. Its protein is CASSLGTGQNEKLFF.